This T cell receptor (beta chain) was documented in a study of regulatory T cells in long-lasting Graves disease. Points from the study as a whole: The analysis examined peripheral blood only and excluded thyroid tissue. Among the persistent patients, 2,741 public clonotypes were shared, more than the roughly 970 shared among new patients.

Time point specified: persistent/refractory GD, antithyroid drugs over 5 years with positive TRAb. PBMC RNA was the source of the TCR library. A word on this clonotype: The antigen remains unidentified.

Germline CDR1 LNHDA, CDR2 SQIVND (reference sequence). V lost 5 bases and J lost 1; bases outside the gene matches: 2. CDR3 length: 16 residues. TCR beta libraries were built with iRepertoire HTBI primers and Arm-PCR of CDR3 regions. TCRdb analysed the multiplex PCR reads with MiXCR anew, one entry per CDR3 protein. The sample contains some 440,000 distinct CDR3 sequences, more than 20% of which appear only once. The chain employs TRBV19 and TRBJ2-7; 16 bases align to TRBD2. Sample: peripheral blood mononuclear cells (PBMCs), taken when the disease was refractory, from a patient treated with antithyroid drugs. This sequence originates from a female donor with Graves disease. Here the CDR3 DNA reads TGTGCCAGTAGTCCGGGACTAGCGGGAGGGTCCTACGAGCAGTACTTC. This sequence encodes CASSPGLAGGSYEQYF.